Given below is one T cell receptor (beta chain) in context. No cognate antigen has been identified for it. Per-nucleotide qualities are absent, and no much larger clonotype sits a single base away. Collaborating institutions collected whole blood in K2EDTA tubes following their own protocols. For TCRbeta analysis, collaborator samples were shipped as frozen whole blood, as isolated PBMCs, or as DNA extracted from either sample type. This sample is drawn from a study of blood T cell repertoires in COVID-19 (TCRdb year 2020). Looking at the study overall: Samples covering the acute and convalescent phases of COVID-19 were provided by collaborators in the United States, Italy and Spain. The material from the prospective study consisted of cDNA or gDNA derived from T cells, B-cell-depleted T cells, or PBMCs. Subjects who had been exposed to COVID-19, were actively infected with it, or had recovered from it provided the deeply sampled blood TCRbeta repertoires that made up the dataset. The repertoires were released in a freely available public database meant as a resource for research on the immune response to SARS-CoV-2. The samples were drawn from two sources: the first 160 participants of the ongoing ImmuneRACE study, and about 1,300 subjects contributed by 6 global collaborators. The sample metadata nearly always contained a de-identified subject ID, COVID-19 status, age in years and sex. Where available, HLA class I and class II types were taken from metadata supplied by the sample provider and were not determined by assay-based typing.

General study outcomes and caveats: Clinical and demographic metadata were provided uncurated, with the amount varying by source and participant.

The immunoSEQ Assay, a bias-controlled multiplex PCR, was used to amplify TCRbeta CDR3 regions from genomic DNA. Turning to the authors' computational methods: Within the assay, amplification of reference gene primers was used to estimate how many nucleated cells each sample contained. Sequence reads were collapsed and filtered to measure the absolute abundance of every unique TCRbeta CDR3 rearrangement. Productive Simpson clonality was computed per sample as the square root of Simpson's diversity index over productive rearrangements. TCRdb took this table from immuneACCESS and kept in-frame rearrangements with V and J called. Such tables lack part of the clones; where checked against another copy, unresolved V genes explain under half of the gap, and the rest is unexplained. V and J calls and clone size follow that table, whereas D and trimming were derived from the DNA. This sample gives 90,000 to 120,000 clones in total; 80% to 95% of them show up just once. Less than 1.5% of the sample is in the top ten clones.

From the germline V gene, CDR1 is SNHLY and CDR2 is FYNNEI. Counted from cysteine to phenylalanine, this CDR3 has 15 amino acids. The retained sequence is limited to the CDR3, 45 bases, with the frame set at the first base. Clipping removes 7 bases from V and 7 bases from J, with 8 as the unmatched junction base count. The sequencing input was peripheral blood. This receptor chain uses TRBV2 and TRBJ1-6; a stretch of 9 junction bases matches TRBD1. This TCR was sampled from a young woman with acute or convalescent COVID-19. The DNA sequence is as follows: TGTGCCAGCAATCCGCGGACAGGGGACAATTCACCCCTCCACTTT. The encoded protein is CASNPRTGDNSPLHF.